The clone carrying this T cell receptor beta chain occurred once. As yet, its antigen is unknown. This sample is part of a study of cytomegalovirus exposure and HLA in healthy donors. Study-wide results and caveats: Evidence from a later analysis indicated that most CMV-associated TCR beta chains looked HLA-restricted. As was reported, the classifier diagnosed cytomegalovirus status with high specificity and sensitivity. Three CMV-associated chains were confirmed in vitro to be specific for CMV antigens.

The ends were cut back, 3 bases at V and 11 bases at J, with 22 bases in the middle. The CDR3 spans 15 residues. Germline V gives CDR1 LNHDA, CDR2 SQIVND (reference sequence). The PCR made use of 60 Vbeta and 13 Jbeta primers. The assay was immunoSEQ multiplex PCR, and TCRdb's table has in-frame clones only and misses some. This sample carries 150,000 to 200,000 clones, around 62% of them seen once, and the ten largest clones take over 2.5%. V gene TRBV19 combines with J gene TRBJ1-1, with no clear D. Sequencing used PBMCs. This clonotype was obtained from a man aged 40-55 years in good health and CMV-seronegative. Here the CDR3 DNA reads TGTGCCAGTAGTATTGAACCCTTGGAAGGTTCGGGGGCTTTCTTT. It yields the protein CASSIEPLEGSGAFF.